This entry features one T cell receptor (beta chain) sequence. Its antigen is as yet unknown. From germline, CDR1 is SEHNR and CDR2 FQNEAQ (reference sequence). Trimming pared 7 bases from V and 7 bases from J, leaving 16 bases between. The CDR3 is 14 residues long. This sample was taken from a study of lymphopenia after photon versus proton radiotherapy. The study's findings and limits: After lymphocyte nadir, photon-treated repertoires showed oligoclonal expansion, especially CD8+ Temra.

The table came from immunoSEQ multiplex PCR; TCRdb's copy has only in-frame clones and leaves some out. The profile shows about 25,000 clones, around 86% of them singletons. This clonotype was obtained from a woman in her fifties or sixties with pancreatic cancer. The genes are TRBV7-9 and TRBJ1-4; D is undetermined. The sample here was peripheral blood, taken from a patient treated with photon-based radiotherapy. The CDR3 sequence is CASNIRGSSEKLFF. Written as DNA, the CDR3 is TGTGCCAGCAATATTAGAGGATCGAGTGAAAAACTGTTTTTT.